A selection of T cell receptor beta chains follows, all from one sample in a study of shared clonotypes between healthy human individuals. Assay: immunoSEQ multiplex PCR; the TCRdb copy retains only in-frame clones and omits some. Of millions of clones listed, roughly 91% were seen once; the top ten hold 1.5% to 2%. Sequencing used naive CD8+ T cells from PBMCs. Receptors originate from a man aged 18-30 years in good health. Some clones in this sample may be carry-over from other donors' samples. Each CDR3 is given with its conserved first and last residue.

V	J	CDR3
TRBV5-1	TRBJ1-1	CASNPGDDTEAFF
TRBV5-4	TRBJ2-1	CASSDRPGLLLDYNEQFF
TRBV29-1	TRBJ1-2	CSAYQGVDYGYTF
TRBV4-1	TRBJ2-5	CASSQERLEGGTQYF
TRBV9	TRBJ2-7	CASSPTLSASGSYEQYF
TRBV7-9	TRBJ1-2	CASEITVDGYTF
TRBV27	TRBJ2-7	CASSLRLAGVEQYF
TRBV29-1	TRBJ1-2	CSVEDGQGSYTF
TRBV4-1	TRBJ1-1	CASSQGAWGAFF
TRBV27	TRBJ1-1	CASSLNPRNTEAFF
TRBV29-1	TRBJ2-2	CSVVGFGELFF
TRBV9	TRBJ2-5	CASSPEGGGGETQYF
TRBV9	TRBJ2-6	CASSVVSHLGISGANVLTF
TRBV5-4	TRBJ2-3	CASSRQGGTDTQYF
TRBV7-2	TRBJ2-3	CASSFPVSGVTDTQYF
TRBV11-2	TRBJ2-3	CASSSSPTGMEDTQYF
TRBV9	TRBJ1-2	CASSGRQGGYGYTF
TRBV9	TRBJ1-1	CASSPGQMNTEAFF
TRBV4-1	TRBJ2-1	CASSADRSSYNEQFF
TRBV7-6	TRBJ2-3	CASSPGTSAGTDTQYF
TRBV7-9	TRBJ2-1	CASSLVAGGTNEQFF
TRBV19	TRBJ2-3	CATAGGASTDTQYF
TRBV2	TRBJ1-1	CASSVALLDRENTEAFF
TRBV10-1	TRBJ1-2	CASSESGQPSHYGYTF
TRBV19	TRBJ2-2	CASIGGRWNTGELFF
TRBV21-1	TRBJ2-7	CASRGVGTYEQYF
TRBV5-3	TRBJ2-7	CARSTSTGGSYEQYF
TRBV7-9	TRBJ1-1	CASSRDRLWEAFF
TRBV28	TRBJ1-2	CASSNPDGPRNGYTF
TRBV9	TRBJ2-7	CASSVNPSTSVEQYF
TRBV11-2	TRBJ2-1	CASSPLNLHNEQFF
TRBV9	TRBJ2-1	CASSVGSGERQFF
TRBV6-6	TRBJ2-7	CASSYSTASYEQYF
TRBV5-6	TRBJ2-2	CASSHHSGELFF
TRBV19	TRBJ2-1	CASRERLAGVYNEQFF
TRBV27	TRBJ2-4	CASSPSRGAKNIQYF
TRBV27	TRBJ2-7	CASSGHNSYEQYF
TRBV27	TRBJ2-1	CASSPGGADNEQFF
TRBV28	TRBJ2-5	CASSPTGIRGETQYF
TRBV18	TRBJ1-2	CASSPPRPDVVGYTF
TRBV15	TRBJ1-5	CATSAEGTEYQPQHF
TRBV9	TRBJ2-6	CASSDVMGGAAGFANSGANVLTF
TRBV5-1	TRBJ2-7	CASSLAGTGNEQYF
TRBV21-1	TRBJ2-5	CASTQTSGSSQETQYF
TRBV11-2	TRBJ2-1	CASSLVELAETPYNEQFF
TRBV4-1	TRBJ2-3	CASSQIGQGPTDTQYF
TRBV5-1	TRBJ2-7	CASTDKLAGGYEQYF
TRBV28	TRBJ2-7	CASSYQEAGGYEQYF
TRBV14	TRBJ2-1	CASSQDRTSGFYNEQFF
TRBV28	TRBJ2-1	CASSFFQGTYNEQFF
TRBV11-3	TRBJ2-3	CASSLGGQGTDTQYF
TRBV7-2	TRBJ2-2	CASRPTSGRAGELFF
TRBV13	TRBJ1-1	CASIHGGGRAEAFF